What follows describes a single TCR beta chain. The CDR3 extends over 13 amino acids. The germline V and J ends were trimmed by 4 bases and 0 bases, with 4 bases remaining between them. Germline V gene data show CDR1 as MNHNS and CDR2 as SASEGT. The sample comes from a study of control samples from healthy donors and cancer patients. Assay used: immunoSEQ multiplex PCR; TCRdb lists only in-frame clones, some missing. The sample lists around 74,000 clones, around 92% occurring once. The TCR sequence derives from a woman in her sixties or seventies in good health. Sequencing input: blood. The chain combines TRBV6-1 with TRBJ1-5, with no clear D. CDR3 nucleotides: TGTGCCAGCAGTGTAATTAGCAATCAGCCCCAGCATTTT. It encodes CASSVISNQPQHF.